The text below deals with one T cell receptor beta chain. Germline values: CDR1 MNHEY, CDR2 SVGAGI. V was pared by 6 bases and J by 6 bases, with 17 bases between. This CDR3 is 15 amino acids long. This sample was included in a study of blood T cell repertoires in COVID-19. The method was immunoSEQ multiplex PCR; TCRdb's version includes in-frame clones alone and lacks a portion of them. The sample yields some 300,000 clones, about nine tenths seen once. This chain connects TRBV6-5 to TRBJ2-2; D possibly corresponds to TRBD2 (6 bases). The TCR sequence derives from a woman under 40 with COVID-19, enrolled during active disease. Material for sequencing was peripheral blood. CDR3 residues: CASSPPGTFSGELFF. Written as DNA, the CDR3 is TGTGCCAGCAGCCCCCCCGGGACTTTTTCCGGGGAGCTGTTTTTT.